The source of this TCR beta chain is a study of shared clonotypes between healthy human individuals. Sequencing was at deep level. The protocol was immunoSEQ multiplex PCR, while the TCRdb copy is restricted to in-frame clones and leaves out a portion. This sample yields about 2 million clones, of which about 95% are seen a single time; 0.9% to 1.3% belongs to the top ten. Study-wide results and limits: Naive subsets generally exceeded memory subsets in estimated richness. With a handful of donors compared, around 4.7% of naive CD4 clonotypes were shared.

This CDR3 spans 15 amino acids. CDR1 and CDR2 (germline): SGHDT, YYEEEE. Trimming left V 4 bases short and J 2 bases short, with 16 bases between. The naive CD8 population came from CD45RO-negative cells selected for CCR7, without terminally differentiated effector memory CD45RA+ cells. With respect to this clone: Its specificity is unknown.

The sequencing input was naive CD8+ T cells sorted from blood. This chain joins TRBV5-6 and TRBJ2-7, with a weak D call TRBD2 (5 bases). This TCR came from a man aged 18 to 35 in good health. CDR3 sequence: CASSPRLDGTYEQYF. In DNA, the CDR3 is TGTGCCAGCAGCCCGAGGCTGGACGGGACCTACGAGCAGTACTTC.